These T cell receptor beta chains were read from a single sample in a study of T cell clonotyping in hematopoietic cell transplantation. Here immunoSEQ multiplex PCR was the method, and the copy in TCRdb shows in-frame clones only, minus some. The sample shows roughly 16,000 clones, 85% to 95% of them seen only once. Sequencing was performed on peripheral blood mononuclear cells, taken before stem cell transplant. The receptors derive from a man between 18 and 29 years old with biphenotypic leukemia. Some clones in this sample may be carry-over from other donors' samples. Each CDR3 is given with its conserved first and last residue. The order of the fields is V gene, J gene, CDR3 protein.

TRBV30	TRBJ1-6	CAWSRNGQISSPLHF
TRBV28	TRBJ1-1	CASSTTGDTEAFF
TRBV7-9	TRBJ1-2	CASSYVAGGGGYTF
TRBV15	TRBJ2-5	CATSSLEETQYF
TRBV21-1	TRBJ1-1	CASSKWNQNTEAFF
TRBV5-1	TRBJ2-7	CASSGGQPSSYEQYF
TRBV5-1	TRBJ1-4	CASSLTTGPTATNEKLFF
TRBV19	TRBJ2-7	CASSRGGYEQYF
TRBV30	TRBJ2-5	CAWRRAGGETQYF
TRBV6-5	TRBJ1-5	CASSPRGGNQPQHF
TRBV15	TRBJ2-3	CATSRQGRDTQYF
TRBV30	TRBJ2-2	CAWSRPGELFF
TRBV10-3	TRBJ1-4	CAISEGQAYNEKLFF
TRBV7-2	TRBJ2-7	CASSFTGTPLTYEQYF
TRBV6-5	TRBJ1-2	CASSPNRGLIYGYTF
TRBV6-5	TRBJ2-7	CASSYSWTGGLDEQYF
TRBV11-2	TRBJ1-6	CASSLVLAASYYNSPLHF
TRBV7-2	TRBJ2-3	CASSRGGDTQYF
TRBV30	TRBJ1-1	CASQWTGLNTEAFF
TRBV6-1	TRBJ1-5	CASSEGQGGQPQHF
TRBV7-2	TRBJ1-4	CASSPDRGDEKLFF
TRBV29-1	TRBJ2-2	CSVEGVAGLDTGELFF
TRBV6-5	TRBJ2-1	CASSYVAGGPYEQFF
TRBV4-1	TRBJ1-6	CASSQGHSYNSPLHF
TRBV30	TRBJ1-2	CAWSVGDYGYTF
TRBV19	TRBJ2-1	CASSPEGTGANEQFF
TRBV6-6	TRBJ1-1	CASRTGVRTEAFF
TRBV29-1	TRBJ2-3	CSVEAGQGISTDTQYF
TRBV7-8	TRBJ1-5	CASSLEGVSNQPQHF
TRBV10-3	TRBJ2-7	CAIRSSGAYEQYF
TRBV28	TRBJ1-2	CASSPRSRGDGYTF
TRBV5-1	TRBJ2-7	CASSFDRLEQYF
TRBV6-5	TRBJ2-2	CASSYSGRFRGELFF
TRBV6-5	TRBJ1-1	CASSLDKRVNTEAFF
TRBV14	TRBJ1-1	CASRGFGGVLGTTEAFF
TRBV9	TRBJ2-6	CASSGRVAGGISGANVLTF
TRBV9	TRBJ2-7	CASSVSWGTHEQYF
TRBV5-1	TRBJ2-1	CASSLEGFEQFF
TRBV7-2	TRBJ2-1	CASSLRGDEQFF
TRBV2	TRBJ2-3	CASSAIVRADTQYF
TRBV2	TRBJ2-3	CATNQGVTSTDTQYF
TRBV5-6	TRBJ2-7	CASSRDRGYEQYF
TRBV21-1	TRBJ2-2	CASSNSTSGGADSTGELFF
TRBV19	TRBJ1-2	CASSIGISNYGYTF
TRBV2	TRBJ1-5	CASSGQGDQPQHF
TRBV29-1	TRBJ1-1	CSGRDRDPNTEAFF
TRBV7-8	TRBJ2-5	CASSLVETQYF
TRBV7-9	TRBJ2-5	CASSSPSGFQETQYF
TRBV6-5	TRBJ2-7	CASSHQTGSTYEQYF
TRBV7-9	TRBJ2-5	CASNPDKLGRGETQYF
TRBV7-9	TRBJ2-2	CASSSLRNTGELFF
TRBV19	TRBJ1-2	CASSIDRRTYGYTF
TRBV9	TRBJ1-6	CASSAHNSPLHF
TRBV9	TRBJ1-4	CASSGATGGTNEKLFF
TRBV7-2	TRBJ2-3	CASSDKRRLAGGDTQYF
TRBV5-6	TRBJ2-7	CASSFGRGYYEQYF
TRBV7-2	TRBJ2-1	CASSHAGREQFF
TRBV10-3	TRBJ2-3	CAISEGGTDTQYF